This T cell receptor beta chain was captured by sequencing in a study of blood T cell repertoires in COVID-19. The data were produced by immunoSEQ multiplex PCR, yet TCRdb's version contains in-frame clones alone and is incomplete. The repertoire has 110,000 to 150,000 clones, over 70% of them found once; the top ten carry over 8.5%. The CDR3 is made up of 14 amino acids. V gave up 3 bases and J gave up 6 bases; unmatched junction bases: 4. The germline gives CDR1 ENHRY, CDR2 SYGVKD. The chain couples TRBV10-3 to TRBJ1-5, with 8 bases lining up with TRBD1. The TCR originated in a man aged 45-65 years with active or convalescent COVID-19. Sequencing was done on a sample of peripheral blood. CDR3 residues: CAISEGQGGQPQHF. The DNA of the CDR3 is TGTGCCATCAGTGAAGGACAGGGAGGTCAGCCCCAGCATTTT.